Following are 22 T cell receptor beta chains from one sample sequenced in a study of regulatory T cells in long-lasting Graves disease. Documented time point: persistent/refractory GD, antithyroid drugs over 5 years with positive TRAb. The authors made the TCR library using RNA they extracted from PBMCs. The authors built TCR beta libraries using iRepertoire HTBI primers and Arm-PCR of CDR3 regions. A single record per CDR3 protein comes from TCRdb applying MiXCR to the multiplex PCR reads. The sample lists a few hundred thousand distinct CDR3 sequences; approximately 23% were seen once. The starting material was peripheral blood mononuclear cells (PBMCs), obtained when the disease was refractory, from a patient treated with antithyroid drugs. The receptors come from a female donor with Graves disease.

This clonotype was counted ten times or more. The chain is built from TRBV29-1 and TRBJ1-2, with D possibly matching TRBD1 (6 bases). The V end was cut by 6 bases, the J end by 7 bases, with 15 bases between. The CDR3 runs to 12 residues. Germline V gene sequence: CDR1 SQVTM, CDR2 ANQGSEA. The CDR3 region has the DNA TGCAGCGTAGCTACAGGGTTTGGTGGCTACACCTTC. It yields the protein CSVATGFGGYTF.

The chain is built from TRBV19 and TRBJ2-3; the match to TRBD1 covers 8 bases. The CDR3 has 17 residues. Per germline, CDR1 LNHDA and CDR2 SQIVND (reference sequence). The ends lost 5 bases at V and 0 bases at J; junction bases unmatched: 10. This CDR3 reads CASSGQGASLSTDTQYF. The DNA of the CDR3 is TGTGCCAGTAGTGGGCAGGGGGCGAGTCTCAGCACAGATACGCAGTATTTT.

This clonotype turned up a few times. This CDR3 reads CATSDLEGVDTGELFF. The CDR3 coding sequence is TGTGCCACCAGTGACCTCGAGGGGGTAGACACCGGGGAGCTGTTTTTT. The chain employs TRBV24-1 and TRBJ2-2, with D maybe TRBD1 (6 bases). With 4 bases removed from V and 3 bases from J, the gap between germline ends came to 14 bases. The V gene's germline CDR1 is KGHDR and CDR2 SFDVKD. The CDR3 has 16 amino acids.

This clonotype was found a few times. The chain uses TRBV7-2 and TRBJ2-5; TRBD2 might be the D (6 bases). The J call may be in error: the DNA end matches TRBJ2-1 better. This CDR3 is 14 amino acids long. CDR1 and CDR2 from the germline V gene are SGHTA and FQGNSA. The CDR3 nucleotides are TGTGCCAGCGGCGGGGCGGCGGGTCGAAATGAGCAGTTCTTC. Amino acids: CASGGAAGRNEQFF.

This clonotype has ten or more counts. The chain has TRBV27 and TRBJ1-1; the D is unclear. Trimming left V 2 bases short and J 1 base short, with 11 bases between. There are 15 residues in the CDR3. CDR1 MNHEY and CDR2 SMNVEV come from the germline V gene (reference sequence). CDR3 sequence: CASSLNRHTNTEAFF. DNA for the CDR3: TGTGCCAGCAGTTTAAATAGGCACACGAACACTGAAGCTTTCTTT.

This chain links TRBV5-1 with TRBJ2-5; 9 nucleotides line up with TRBD1. CDR1 is SGHRS and CDR2 is YFSETQ in the germline V gene. The CDR3 runs to 14 residues. After removal of 2 bases from V and 4 bases from J, the junction contained 3 bases not matched to a gene. CDR3: CASSLVTGGETQYF. Written as DNA, the CDR3 is TGCGCCAGCAGCTTAGTGACAGGGGGAGAGACCCAGTACTTC.

There are many counts of this clonotype. The rearrangement uses TRBV6-1 and TRBJ1-5; D gene ambiguous. The CDR3 runs 15 residues. The germline gives CDR1 MNHNS, CDR2 SASEGT. V dropped 8 bases and J dropped 3 bases, with 17 bases sitting between them. Written as DNA, the CDR3 is TGTGCCAGCTGGTCGACCGGGGAAATCAATCAGCCCCAGCATTTT. Residues: CASWSTGEINQPQHF.

Only a few counts were recorded for this clonotype. The gene calls are TRBV9 and TRBJ2-2, with a weak D call TRBD2 (5 bases). The CDR3 sequence is 13 residues long. Germline V gene data show CDR1 as SGDLS and CDR2 as YYNGEE. The germline V and J ends were trimmed by 2 bases and 6 bases, with 8 bases remaining between them. As DNA, the CDR3 is TGTGCCAGCAGCGTCATGAGGGCCGGGGAGCTGTTTTTT. It is translated as CASSVMRAGELFF. Supplemented by reference TRBV9 and TRBJ2-2, the full variable domain reads DSGVTQTPKHLITATGQRVTLRCSPRSGDLSVYWYQQSLDQGLQFLIQYYNGEERAKGNILERFSAQQFPDLHSELNLSSLELGDSALYFCASSVMRAGELFFGEGSRLTVL.

Many counts were recorded for this clonotype. This chain joins TRBV29-1 and TRBJ2-1; 7 nucleotides match TRBD1. Germline CDR1 is SQVTM and CDR2 is ANQGSEA. CDR3 length: 14 residues. Trimming removed 3 bases from V and 3 bases from J; junction bases left unmatched: 5. This CDR3 reads CSVENRDSYNEQFF. The CDR3 region has the DNA TGCAGCGTTGAGAATCGGGACAGCTACAATGAGCAGTTCTTC.

This clonotype was recorded a few times. The V call is TRBV7-9, the J call TRBJ2-7; D is perhaps TRBD1 (6 bases). Trimming removed 3 bases from V and 4 bases from J, with 13 bases in between. This CDR3 has 14 amino acids. CDR1 is SEHNR and CDR2 is FQNEAQ in the germline V gene (reference sequence). DNA for the CDR3: TGTGCCAGCAGCTTGCAGGGGATTATTTACGAGCAGTACTTC. Its translation is CASSLQGIIYEQYF.

V gene TRBV28 combines with J gene TRBJ2-3; D is possibly TRBD1 or TRBD2 (5 bases each). CDR1 and CDR2 from the germline V gene are MDHEN and SYDVKM. There are 16 residues in the CDR3. V was pared by 6 bases and J by 1 base, with 17 bases between. The CDR3 here is CASRRVGATRTDTQYF. Written as DNA, the CDR3 is TGTGCCAGCAGGCGGGTCGGGGCCACGCGCACAGATACGCAGTATTTT.

With regard to this clonotype: Relative to the germline gene, one junction end is altered; a read error may explain this. The V and J genes are TRBV20-1 and TRBJ1-6; D might be TRBD1 (6 bases). This CDR3 has 13 amino acids. The germline V gene has CDR1 DFQATT and CDR2 SNEGSKA (reference sequence). The CDR3 here is CSARRQDNSPLRF. CDR3 sequence (DNA): TGCAGTGCTAGACGACAGGATAATTCACCCCTCCGCTTT.

This clonotype was counted at least ten times. The rearrangement links TRBV11-2 to TRBJ2-7; D perhaps matches TRBD2 (6 bases). In germline, CDR1 is SGHAT, CDR2 FQNNGV. V lost 6 bases and J lost 6, with 21 bases in between. CDR3 length equals 15 residues. The CDR3: CASSGGGRDSAEQYF. In DNA form, the CDR3 reads TGTGCCAGCAGTGGCGGCGGAAGGGACTCCGCCGAGCAGTACTTC. The full variable domain, with the rest looked up from reference TRBV11-2 and TRBJ2-7, is EAGVAQSPRYKIIEKRQSVAFWCNPISGHATLYWYQQILGQGPKLLIQFQNNGVVDDSQLPKDRFSAERLKGVDSTLKIQPAKLEDSAVYLCASSGGGRDSAEQYFGPGTRLTVT.

CDR3 region: CASSLVIGGYSGANVLTF. The DNA for the CDR3 is TGTGCCAGCAGCTTAGTAATTGGCGGATACTCTGGGGCCAACGTCCTGACTTTC. The gene calls are TRBV7-8 and TRBJ2-6; no definite D call. The V gene's germline CDR1 is SGHVS and CDR2 FQNEAQ. The CDR3 loop spans 18 amino acids. Trimming pared 1 base from V and 0 bases from J, leaving 13 bases between.

This clonotype was observed a handful of times. The chain uses TRBV4-3 and TRBJ2-2; no clear D. Germline-derived CDR1 and CDR2 are LGHNA and YSLEER. The CDR3 is made up of 16 amino acids. V lost 0 bases and J lost 0, with 8 bases in between. The DNA for the CDR3 is TGCGCCAGCAGCCAAGATGACAACCCGAACACCGGGGAGCTGTTTTTT. It yields the protein CASSQDDNPNTGELFF.

The chain is built from TRBV9 and TRBJ1-2; D is unresolved. Germline CDR1 and CDR2: SGDLS and YYNGEE. This CDR3 spans 15 amino acids. The V end was cut by 0 bases, the J end by 4 bases, with 13 bases between. CDR3 sequence reads: CASSVGASGVYGYTF. The CDR3 bases are TGTGCCAGCAGCGTAGGAGCCTCCGGGGTCTATGGCTACACCTTC.

A few counts support this clonotype. The chain couples TRBV20-1 to TRBJ2-7, with TRBD2 matching over 7 bases. Germline V gene data show CDR1 as DFQATT and CDR2 as SNEGSKA (reference sequence). The CDR3 totals 14 residues. The J segment lost 7 bases and the V segment lost 3 bases, leaving 12 bases of the junction unmatched. The CDR3 nucleotides are TGCAGTGCTAGTTTGTGGCGGGGGTTGGATGAGCAGTACTTC. Protein sequence: CSASLWRGLDEQYF.

The chain couples TRBV28 to TRBJ2-2, with D possibly being TRBD1 or TRBD2 (5 bases each). CDR1 and CDR2 (germline): MDHEN, SYDVKM. CDR3 length: 15 amino acids. The germline V and J ends were trimmed by 5 bases and 4 bases, with 14 bases remaining between them. The chain's CDR3 is CASSPGDRLTGELFF. In DNA, the CDR3 is TGTGCCAGCAGTCCCGGGGACCGACTCACCGGGGAGCTGTTTTTT.

This clonotype was counted between two and nine times. This sequence may be a read error, since a much larger clone differs from it by one base. The rearrangement joins TRBV28 to TRBJ2-7, with 7 bases fitting TRBD1. Germline V gene sequence: CDR1 MDHEN, CDR2 SYDVKM. V was pared by 4 bases and J by 9 bases, with 15 bases of the junction left unmatched. This CDR3 has 15 amino acids. CDR3 DNA sequence: TGTGCCAGCAGTTCCACCCCGGACAGGTCCCACGGGCAGTACTTC. Amino acid sequence: CASSSTPDRSHGQYF.

The rearrangement links TRBV3-1 to TRBJ2-2; D possibly corresponds to TRBD1 (5 bases). The CDR3 extends over 15 amino acids. CDR1 is LGHDT and CDR2 is YNNKEL in the germline V gene (reference sequence). Trimming pared 6 bases from V and 6 bases from J, leaving 17 bases between. CDR3 residues: CASRRKDKGPGELFF. As DNA, the CDR3 is TGTGCCAGCAGGCGAAAGGACAAGGGTCCCGGGGAGCTGTTTTTT.

This clonotype was seen many times. The J gene is TRBJ2-7, the V gene TRBV12-3 or TRBV12-4, with TRBD2 matching over 7 bases. The CDR3 contains 12 residues. The V gene end was trimmed by 6 bases and the J gene end by 5 bases; junction bases not matched to a gene: 4. The CDR3 protein is CASSLAGDEQYF. Written as DNA, the CDR3 is TGTGCCAGCAGCTTGGCGGGGGACGAGCAGTACTTC.

This clonotype was counted only a few times. J is TRBJ1-2 and V is TRBV6-2 or TRBV6-3, with D unresolved. The CDR3 length is 15 residues. Trimming cost V 2 bases and J 7 bases, with 17 bases left between them. Germline values: CDR1 MNHEY, CDR2 SVGEGT. The CDR3 is CASSYAESVGSGYTF. CDR3 sequence (DNA): TGTGCCAGCAGTTACGCCGAATCAGTGGGGTCTGGCTACACCTTC.